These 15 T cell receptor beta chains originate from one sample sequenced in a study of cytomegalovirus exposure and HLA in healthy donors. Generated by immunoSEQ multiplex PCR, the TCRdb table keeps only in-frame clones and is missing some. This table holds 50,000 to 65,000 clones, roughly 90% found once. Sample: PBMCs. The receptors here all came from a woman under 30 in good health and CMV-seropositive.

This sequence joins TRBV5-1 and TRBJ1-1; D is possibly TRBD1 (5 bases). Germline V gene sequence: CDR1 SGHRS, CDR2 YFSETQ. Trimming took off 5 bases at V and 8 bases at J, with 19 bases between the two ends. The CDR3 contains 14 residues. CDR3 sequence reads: CASSSTPTVFEAFF. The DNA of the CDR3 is TGCGCCAGCAGTTCCACACCGACAGTCTTCGAAGCTTTCTTT. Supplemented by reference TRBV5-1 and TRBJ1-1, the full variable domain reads KAGVTQTPRYLIKTRGQQVTLSCSPISGHRSVSWYQQTPGQGLQFLFEYFSETQRNKGNFPGRFSGRQFSNSRSEMNVSTLELGDSALYLCASSSTPTVFEAFFGQGTRLTVV.

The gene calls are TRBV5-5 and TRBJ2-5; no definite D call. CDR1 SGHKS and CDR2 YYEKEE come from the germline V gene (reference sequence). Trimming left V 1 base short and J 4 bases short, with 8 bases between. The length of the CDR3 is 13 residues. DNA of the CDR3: TGTGCCAGCAGCTTGTCCAGAACAGAGACCCAGTACTTC. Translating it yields CASSLSRTETQYF.

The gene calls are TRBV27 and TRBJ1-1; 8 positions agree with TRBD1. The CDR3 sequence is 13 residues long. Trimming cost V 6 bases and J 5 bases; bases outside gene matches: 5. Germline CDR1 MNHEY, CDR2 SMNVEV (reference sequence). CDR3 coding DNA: TGTGCCAGCAGATTCTACAGGGGGACTGAAGCTTTCTTT. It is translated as CASRFYRGTEAFF.

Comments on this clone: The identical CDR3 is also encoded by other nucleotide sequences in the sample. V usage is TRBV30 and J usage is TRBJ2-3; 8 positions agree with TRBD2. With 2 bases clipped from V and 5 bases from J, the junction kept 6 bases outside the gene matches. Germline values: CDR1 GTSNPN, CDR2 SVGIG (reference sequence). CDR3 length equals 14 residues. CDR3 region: CAWSTSGGEDTQYF. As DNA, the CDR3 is TGTGCCTGGAGTACCAGCGGGGGCGAAGATACGCAGTATTTT.

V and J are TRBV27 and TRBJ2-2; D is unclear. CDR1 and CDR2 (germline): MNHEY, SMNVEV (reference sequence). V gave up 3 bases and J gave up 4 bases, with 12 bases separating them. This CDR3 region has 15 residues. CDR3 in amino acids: CASSFSQSRTGELFF. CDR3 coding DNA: TGTGCCAGCAGTTTCTCCCAAAGCCGCACCGGGGAGCTGTTTTTT.

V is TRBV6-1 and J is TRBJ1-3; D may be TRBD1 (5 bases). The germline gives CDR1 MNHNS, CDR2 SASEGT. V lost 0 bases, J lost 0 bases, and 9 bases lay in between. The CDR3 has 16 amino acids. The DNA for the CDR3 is TGTGCCAGCAGTGAAGCCACAGGTTTCTCTGGAAACACCATATATTTT. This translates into CASSEATGFSGNTIYF.

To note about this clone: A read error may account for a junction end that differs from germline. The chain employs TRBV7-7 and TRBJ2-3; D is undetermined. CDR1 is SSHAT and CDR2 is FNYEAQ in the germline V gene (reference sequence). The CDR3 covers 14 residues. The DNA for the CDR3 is TGTGCTAGCAGCTTAGATCCGGGTTTGGATACGCAGTATTTT. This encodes CASSLDPGLDTQYF.

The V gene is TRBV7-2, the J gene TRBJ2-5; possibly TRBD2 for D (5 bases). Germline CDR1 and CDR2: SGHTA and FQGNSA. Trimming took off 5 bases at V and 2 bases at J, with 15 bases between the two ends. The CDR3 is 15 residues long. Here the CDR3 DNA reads TGTGCCAGCAGCAACCGGGAAAGATCACAAGAGACCCAGTACTTC. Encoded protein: CASSNRERSQETQYF.

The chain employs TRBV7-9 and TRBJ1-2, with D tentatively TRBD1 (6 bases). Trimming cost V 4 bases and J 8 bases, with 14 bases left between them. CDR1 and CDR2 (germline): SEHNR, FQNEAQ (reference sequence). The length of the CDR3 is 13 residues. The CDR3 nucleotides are TGTGCCAGCAGCTACACAGGGCGTAGGGGCTACACCTTC. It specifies CASSYTGRRGYTF. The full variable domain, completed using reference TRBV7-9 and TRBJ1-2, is DTGVSQNPRHKITKRGQNVTFRCDPISEHNRLYWYRQTLGQGPEFLTYFQNEAQLEKSRLLSDRFSAERPKGSFSTLEIQRTEQGDSAMYLCASSYTGRRGYTFGSGTRLTVV.

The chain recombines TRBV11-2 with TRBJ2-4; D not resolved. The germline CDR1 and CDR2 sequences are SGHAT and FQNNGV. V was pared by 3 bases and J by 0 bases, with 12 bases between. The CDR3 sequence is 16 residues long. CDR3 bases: TGTGCCAGCAGCTTCTATCCGTCCGCAGCCAAAAACATTCAGTACTTC. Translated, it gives CASSFYPSAAKNIQYF.

The CDR3 here is CASSSWATEAFF. DNA for the CDR3: TGTGCCAGTAGTTCATGGGCCACTGAAGCTTTCTTT. The V and J genes are TRBV19 and TRBJ1-1, with D unclear. The germline CDR1 and CDR2 sequences are LNHDA and SQIVND (reference sequence). The V and J ends lost 5 bases and 4 bases respectively, with 8 bases between them. The CDR3 contains 12 residues.

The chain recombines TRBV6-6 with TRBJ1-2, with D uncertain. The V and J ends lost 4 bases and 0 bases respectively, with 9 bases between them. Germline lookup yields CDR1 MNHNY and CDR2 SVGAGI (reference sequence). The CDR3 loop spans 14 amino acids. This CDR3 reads CASSSLRANYGYTF. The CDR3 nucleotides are TGTGCCAGCAGTTCCCTCCGGGCTAACTATGGCTACACCTTC.

This CDR3 is CASSEARTSGGNEQFF. CDR3 bases: TGTGCCAGCAGTGAAGCGCGGACTAGCGGGGGGAATGAGCAGTTCTTC. The gene calls are TRBV2 and TRBJ2-1; 14 bases are a match to TRBD2. Germline CDR1 SNHLY, CDR2 FYNNEI. V lost 0 bases and J lost 7; bases outside the gene matches: 2. The CDR3 has 16 amino acids.

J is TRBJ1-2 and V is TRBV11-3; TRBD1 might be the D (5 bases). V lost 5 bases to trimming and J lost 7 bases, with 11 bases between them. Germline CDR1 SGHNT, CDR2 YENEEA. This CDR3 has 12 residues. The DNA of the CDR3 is TGTGCCAGCAGCCAAGGAGGGGTTGGCTACACCTTC. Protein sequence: CASSQGGVGYTF.

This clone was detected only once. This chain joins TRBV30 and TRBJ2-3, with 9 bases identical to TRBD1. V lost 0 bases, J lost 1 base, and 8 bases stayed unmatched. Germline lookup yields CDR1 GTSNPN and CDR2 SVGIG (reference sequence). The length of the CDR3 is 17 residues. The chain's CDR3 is CAWSVGTGNVGTDTQYF. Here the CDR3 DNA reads TGTGCCTGGAGTGTAGGGACAGGGAATGTCGGCACAGATACGCAGTATTTT.